This T cell receptor (beta chain) is drawn from a study of monozygotic twins with inflammatory bowel disease. Findings of the study overall: Differences in immunosuppressive treatment may have been a source of added variability in patient repertoires.

Using the 5' RACE reads, TCRdb records one entry per CDR3 protein without DNA. Its table records 150,000 to 200,000 distinct CDR3 sequences. The CDR3 loop spans 12 amino acids. Remarks on this clonotype: What it binds is unknown.

Sequencing was performed on blood. The TCR was taken from a human donor with ulcerative colitis or Crohn's disease, or a healthy co-twin of an affected twin (not recorded which). This chain links TRBV12-3 or TRBV12-4 with TRBJ1-2; as DNA is missing, the TRBD1 call by TCRdb cannot be tested. The CDR3 sequence: CASSFLSEGYTF.